This TCR beta chain was captured in a study of OX40 agonist ivuxolimab in advanced cancers. On the study more broadly: Checkpoint inhibitors had been given previously to under 50% of patients.

The sample holds one count of this clone. CDR3 size: 15 residues. V lost 4 bases and J lost 5, with 18 bases in between. From germline, CDR1 is SGHDT and CDR2 YYEEEE. TCRdb's copy holds only in-frame clones and misses some; the assay was immunoSEQ multiplex PCR. This repertoire shows tens of thousands of clones, approximately 90% found once; its top ten account for about 14%. This TCR was recovered from an adult with an advanced solid tumor such as melanoma, head and neck, liver or kidney cancer. The sample consisted of CD4+ or CD8+ T cells sorted from blood, taken in a trial of the OX40 agonist ivuxolimab. The chain combines TRBV5-6 with TRBJ1-1; maybe TRBD1 (5 bases). The CDR3: CASSPYKGTRTEAFF. In DNA form, the CDR3 reads TGTGCCAGCAGCCCTTACAAGGGGACGCGGACTGAAGCTTTCTTT.